Listed here are 14 T cell receptor beta chains from one sample, sequenced in a study of patients and donors after allogeneic stem cell transplantation (dated by TCRdb to the early 2020s). Receptor libraries were prepared by RT-PCR. This sample was sequenced with a NextSeq 550. The public sequencing data were trimmed at Q25 with fastp and processed into clonotypes with MiXCR by TCRdb, which kept only in-frame beta chains. Merged by CDR3 protein, the rows form single entries marked with the most common genes and DNA. Present in this sample are 390,000 or so distinct CDR3 sequences, roughly 17% of which were seen just once. The ten most abundant clones make up around 7.2% of the sample. The material sequenced was blood, either unsorted or a sorted T cell fraction (not recorded which). These receptors came from a human donor who was either an allogeneic HSCT recipient or a stem cell or donor lymphocyte infusion donor (not recorded which). It is not recorded whose cells these are; they may come from a transplant donor.

This clonotype came up a few times. The V gene is TRBV24-1, the J gene TRBJ2-1; D not resolved. CDR1 is KGHDR and CDR2 is SFDVKD in the germline V gene. CDR3 length equals 11 residues. Trimming took off 2 bases at V and 10 bases at J, with 5 bases between the two ends. The CDR3 DNA reads TGTGCCACCAGTGATTCCGGGGAGCAGTTCTTC. Residues: CATSDSGEQFF.

The chain employs TRBV2 and TRBJ1-1; tentative D call: TRBD1 (5 bases). The CDR3 covers 11 residues. V lost 7 bases and J lost 10, with 13 bases in between. The germline CDR1 and CDR2 sequences are SNHLY and FYNNEI. CDR3 DNA sequence: TGTGCCAGCACATCAGGAAGGGGAGCTTTCTTT. Amino acids: CASTSGRGAFF.

This sequence joins TRBV20-1 and TRBJ2-1; TRBD2 aligns across 7 bases. Germline CDR1 DFQATT, CDR2 SNEGSKA (reference sequence). The CDR3 has 14 residues. V lost 5 bases and J lost 7; bases outside the gene matches: 11. CDR3 sequence reads: CSAPLGLLKNEQFF. The CDR3 DNA reads TGCAGTGCTCCATTGGGACTACTTAAGAATGAGCAGTTCTTC.

The V and J genes are TRBV4-1 and TRBJ1-1; D may be TRBD1 (5 bases). Germline CDR1 and CDR2: MGHRA and YSYEKL. With 5 bases removed from V and 0 bases from J, the gap between germline ends came to 10 bases. The CDR3 sequence is 14 residues long. Here the CDR3 DNA reads TGCGCCAGCAGCGGCCGGGGGATGAACACTGAAGCTTTCTTT. Its translation is CASSGRGMNTEAFF.

This clonotype was detected only a few times. CDR3 sequence: CASSSTGGPGKNIQYF. The CDR3 region has the DNA TGTGCCAGCAGCTCTACCGGAGGGCCAGGCAAAAACATTCAGTACTTC. This chain uses TRBV7-3 with TRBJ2-4, with D possibly TRBD2 on 6 matching bases. Germline V gene lookup returns CDR1 SGHTA and CDR2 FQGTGA. This CDR3 contains 16 residues. V was trimmed by 4 bases and J by 3 bases, leaving 16 bases between them.

This clonotype was detected ten times or more. The V and J genes are TRBV29-1 and TRBJ2-1; D not resolved. Germline-derived CDR1 and CDR2 are SQVTM and ANQGSEA. The CDR3 length is 11 residues. The ends were cut back, 0 bases at V and 11 bases at J, with 8 bases in the middle. CDR3 nucleotides: TGCAGCGTTGAAGATAGGCGGAAGCAGTTCTTC. Protein product: CSVEDRRKQFF.

This clonotype was found a few times. The chain employs TRBV5-1 and TRBJ1-1; D not resolved. V gave up 1 base and J gave up 2 bases, with 18 bases separating them. This CDR3 is 17 amino acids long. Germline V gives CDR1 SGHRS, CDR2 YFSETQ. CDR3 in amino acids: CASSLTPPLRANTEAFF. The CDR3 coding sequence is TGCGCCAGCAGCTTGACACCCCCACTAAGGGCTAACACTGAAGCTTTCTTT.

The rearrangement links TRBV6-1 to TRBJ1-2; D unresolved. The germline V gene encodes CDR1 MNHNS and CDR2 SASEGT. CDR3 length: 13 amino acids. The V end was cut by 2 bases, the J end by 4 bases, with 8 bases between. The CDR3 protein is CASSENSGYGYTF. As DNA, the CDR3 is TGTGCCAGCAGTGAAAATTCCGGCTATGGCTACACCTTC.

This clonotype appeared a few times. V and J are TRBV27 and TRBJ2-2; TRBD1 matches at 8 bases. Germline V CDR1 and CDR2: MNHEY, SMNVEV (reference sequence). The J segment lost 1 base and the V segment lost 3 bases, leaving 13 bases of the junction unmatched. The CDR3 is 19 amino acids. The CDR3 sequence is CASSFDPGGQVLNTGELFF. CDR3 DNA: TGTGCCAGCAGTTTCGACCCAGGGGGCCAAGTACTGAACACCGGGGAGCTGTTTTTT.

This clonotype showed up many times. The chain uses TRBV12-3 or TRBV12-4 and TRBJ1-6; TRBD1 agrees at 7 bases. This CDR3 has 14 residues. V trimming: 9 bases; J trimming: 6 bases; junction bases outside the gene matches: 8. CDR3 sequence (DNA): TGTGCCAGTACCACCGGGACAGCTAATTCACCCCTCCACTTT. Translation: CASTTGTANSPLHF.

This clonotype came up a few times. This chain uses TRBV15 with TRBJ1-2; tentative D call: TRBD1 (6 bases). Trimming stripped 1 base from V and 4 bases from J, with 19 bases between. This CDR3 is built from 17 residues. CDR1 and CDR2 (germline): LNHNV, YYDKDF (reference sequence). CDR3 in amino acids: CATSRARIRDIPYGYTF. The CDR3 DNA sequence: TGTGCCACCAGCAGAGCCAGAATCCGGGACATCCCCTATGGCTACACCTTC.

The V and J genes are TRBV15 and TRBJ2-5; a possible D gene is TRBD2 (6 bases). The germline gives CDR1 LNHNV, CDR2 YYDKDF (reference sequence). The CDR3 covers 15 residues. Trimming shortened V by 3 bases and J by 5 bases, and 16 bases separated the two germline ends. CDR3 in DNA: TGTGCCACCAGCAGGGGGGGAAGGCAGTTGGAGACCCAGTACTTC. The encoded protein is CATSRGGRQLETQYF.

This sequence joins TRBV6-5 and TRBJ2-7; D call uncertain. This CDR3 comprises 13 residues. Germline V CDR1 and CDR2: MNHEY, SVGAGI. The V end was cut by 2 bases, the J end by 2 bases, with 7 bases between. In nucleotides, the CDR3 is TGTGCCAGCAGTTACAACCGAGCCTACGAGCAGTACTTC. This gives the protein CASSYNRAYEQYF.

This clonotype was seen many times. V gene TRBV24-1 combines with J gene TRBJ1-2, with D hard to call. Per the germline V gene, CDR1 is KGHDR and CDR2 is SFDVKD. This CDR3 region has 12 residues. Trimming took off 8 bases at V and 8 bases at J, with 14 bases between the two ends. The CDR3 nucleotides read TGTGCCACCAAGGCGACAAAAGGGGGCTACACCTTC. Translation: CATKATKGGYTF.